Listed below are T cell receptor beta chains from one sample, sequenced in a study of beta chain features in type 1 diabetes. This table comes from immunoSEQ multiplex PCR, and its TCRdb copy is limited to in-frame clones, with some not included. The profile covers around 19,000 clones, with 45% to 50% appearing a single time and about 0.45% taken by the ten largest. Sample: stem cell memory CD4+ T cells from blood. Receptor source: a man aged 18 to 30 in good health. CDR3s include the opening cysteine and the closing phenylalanine or tryptophan. A D gene is named only where the DNA matches it firmly. Expanded clones are given a class, and other clones once, few, many or no size at all.

v_gene	abundance	j_gene	d_gene	CDR3aa	CDR3nt
TRBV28	-	TRBJ1-2	TRBD1	CASSWGQLYGYTF	TGTGCCAGCAGTTGGGGACAGCTCTATGGCTACACCTTC
TRBV9	few	TRBJ2-1	-	CASSVVTGSYNEQFF	TGTGCCAGCAGCGTAGTTACAGGGTCCTACAATGAGCAGTTCTTC
TRBV4-2	-	TRBJ2-1	-	CASSQAALARYNEQFF	TGTGCCAGCAGCCAAGCGGCACTAGCCCGATACAATGAGCAGTTCTTC
TRBV14	-	TRBJ2-7	-	CASSRRTENYEQYF	TGTGCCAGCAGCCGAAGGACAGAAAACTACGAGCAGTACTTC
TRBV5-4	-	TRBJ2-2	-	CASSLHGGGITGELFF	TGTGCCAGCAGCTTGCATGGAGGGGGCATCACCGGGGAGCTGTTTTTT
TRBV7-9	-	TRBJ1-4	TRBD1	CASSGRDRRRDEKLFF	TGTGCCAGCAGCGGCAGGGACAGACGGCGGGATGAAAAACTGTTTTTT
TRBV11-2	-	TRBJ2-1	TRBD2	CASSPLDGSGRGEQFF	TGTGCCAGCAGCCCCCTAGATGGTAGCGGGAGGGGTGAGCAGTTCTTC
TRBV7-2	-	TRBJ2-7	TRBD2	CASSWRSSLAGPSSYEQYF	TGTGCCAGCAGTTGGAGATCCTCACTAGCGGGCCCAAGCTCCTACGAGCAGTACTTC
TRBV6-5	few	TRBJ2-2	-	CASSYSKPETGELFF	TGTGCCAGCAGTTACTCGAAACCGGAGACCGGGGAGCTGTTTTTT
TRBV11-3	once	TRBJ2-3	TRBD2	CASSSRAGGPDTQYF	TGTGCCAGCAGCTCCCGAGCGGGAGGCCCAGATACGCAGTATTTT
TRBV21-1	-	TRBJ1-2	-	CASSSKLGGQRTF	TGTGCCAGCAGCAGCAAACTTGGAGGGCAGCGGACCTTC
TRBV28	few	TRBJ1-2	TRBD1	CASSFGGQGGYTF	TGTGCCAGCAGTTTTGGTGGACAGGGCGGCTACACCTTC
TRBV28	-	TRBJ2-1	-	CASSPPGLEQFKQFF	TGTGCCAGCAGTCCGCCGGGACTTGAACAATTCAAGCAGTTCTTC
TRBV19	-	TRBJ1-5	TRBD1	CASSIGPRDRGLSSKQPQHF	TGTGCCAGTAGTATCGGGCCCCGGGACAGGGGATTATCATCGAAACAGCCCCAGCATTTT
TRBV2	-	TRBJ1-1	TRBD1	CAGNRGRLMVEAFF	TGTGCCGGCAACAGGGGGCGTCTGATGGTTGAAGCTTTCTTT
TRBV19	-	TRBJ2-3	TRBD1	CASSRRTGADTQYF	TGTGCCAGTAGCCGAAGGACAGGGGCAGATACGCAGTATTTT
TRBV7-2	-	TRBJ1-1	-	CASSFAGGAEF	-
TRBV5-5	-	TRBJ1-3	-	CASSFDNPVSGNTIYF	TGTGCCAGCAGCTTCGACAATCCCGTCTCTGGAAACACCATATATTTT
TRBV28	-	TRBJ2-7	TRBD1	CASIQTGGGYEQYF	TGTGCCAGCATTCAAACAGGGGGCGGCTACGAGCAGTACTTC
TRBV30	-	TRBJ2-5	-	CAWSVRAGLRETQYF	TGTGCCTGGAGTGTACGGGCAGGGCTAAGGGAGACCCAGTACTTC
TRBV29-1	-	TRBJ2-1	-	CSVRDYNEQFF	TGCAGCGTCAGGGACTACAATGAGCAGTTCTTC
TRBV15	-	TRBJ2-7	TRBD1	CATSRDRGQFTYEQYF	TGTGCCACCAGCAGAGATAGGGGGCAGTTTACCTACGAGCAGTACTTC
TRBV19	-	TRBJ1-1	-	CASTLGGGARTEAFF	TGTGCCAGTACCCTCGGTGGGGGGGCGCGTACTGAAGCTTTCTTT
TRBV7-2	few	TRBJ2-3	TRBD2	CASSFAGGSKDTQYF	TGTGCCAGCAGCTTTGCGGGGGGTAGTAAGGATACGCAGTATTTT
TRBV5-1	-	TRBJ1-6	TRBD1	CASSSDRNGNSPLHF	TGCGCCAGCAGCTCGGACAGGAATGGTAATTCACCCCTCCACTTT
TRBV18	-	TRBJ2-1	-	CASSPRAELQNNEQFF	TGTGCCAGCTCACCGCGAGCGGAACTTCAAAACAATGAGCAGTTCTTC
TRBV29-1	-	TRBJ2-5	-	CSVDVGKETQYF	TGCAGCGTTGACGTCGGGAAAGAGACCCAGTACTTC
TRBV7-9	-	TRBJ2-7	TRBD2	CASSLERLAGNYEQYF	TGTGCCAGCAGCTTAGAACGGCTAGCGGGGAACTACGAGCAGTACTTC
TRBV6-5	-	TRBJ1-1	-	CASSYSGLMNTEAFF	TGTGCCAGCAGTTATTCGGGACTAATGAACACTGAAGCTTTCTTT
TRBV19	-	TRBJ2-7	-	CASSIVPGATISYEQYF	TGTGCCAGTAGTATAGTCCCGGGAGCCACCATCTCCTACGAGCAGTACTTC
TRBV14	-	TRBJ2-2	TRBD1	CASSRRQGAFRTGELFF	TGTGCCAGCAGCCGACGACAGGGGGCTTTTCGAACCGGGGAGCTGTTTTTT
TRBV29-1	few	TRBJ2-7	TRBD1	CSVETGQGNLYEQYF	TGCAGCGTTGAAACAGGACAGGGGAATTTATACGAGCAGTACTTC
TRBV6-5	-	TRBJ1-1	-	CASRRLGRPRTEAFF	TGTGCCAGCAGGCGACTAGGACGGCCAAGAACTGAAGCTTTCTTT
TRBV6-1	-	TRBJ2-4	TRBD2	CASSETIFWTSAFLAKNIQYF	TGTGCCAGCAGCGAAACAATTTTCTGGACTAGCGCCTTTCTAGCCAAAAACATTCAGTACTTC
TRBV11-1	few	TRBJ2-6	-	CASSLDRGSGANVLTF	TGTGCCAGCAGCTTAGATCGGGGCTCTGGGGCCAACGTCCTGACTTTC
TRBV2	-	TRBJ2-1	TRBD2	CASSRRLAGSYNEQFF	TGTGCCAGCAGCCGCCGACTAGCGGGATCCTACAATGAGCAGTTCTTC
TRBV7-6	-	TRBJ2-1	TRBD2	CASSKKNEGLGYNEQFF	TGTGCCAGCAGCAAAAAGAATGAGGGACTAGGGTACAATGAGCAGTTCTTC
TRBV6-1	few	TRBJ1-2	TRBD1	CASSEGQGAFYGYTF	TGTGCCAGCAGTGAGGGACAGGGGGCTTTCTATGGCTACACCTTC
TRBV9	-	TRBJ1-5	-	CASSVGNNQPQHF	TGTGCCAGCAGCGTCGGGAACAATCAGCCCCAGCATTTT
TRBV5-1	-	TRBJ2-3	-	CASSLAVGGTDTQYF	TGCGCCAGCAGCTTGGCCGTGGGCGGGACAGATACGCAGTATTTT
TRBV29-1	-	TRBJ1-2	TRBD1	CSVARDRANYGYTF	TGCAGCGTTGCTCGGGACAGGGCTAACTATGGCTACACCTTC
TRBV6-5	few	TRBJ2-7	TRBD1	CASSERDRDEQYF	TGTGCCAGCAGTGAACGGGACAGGGACGAGCAGTACTTC
TRBV6-5	-	TRBJ2-5	-	CASSYSGEETQYF	TGTGCCAGCAGTTACTCAGGGGAAGAGACCCAGTACTTC
TRBV28	few	TRBJ2-2	TRBD2	CASSSSGRANTGELFF	TGTGCCAGCAGTTCTAGCGGGAGGGCGAACACCGGGGAGCTGTTTTTT
TRBV6-5	once	TRBJ2-7	-	CASSYSAPRGEQYF	TGTGCCAGCAGTTACTCAGCTCCCAGGGGCGAGCAGTACTTC
TRBV7-3	-	TRBJ1-1	TRBD1	CASSLGQVNTEAFF	TGTGCCAGCAGCTTAGGACAGGTGAACACTGAAGCTTTCTTT
TRBV5-8	-	TRBJ2-2	-	CASSLVLYGGTGELFF	TGTGCCAGCAGCTTGGTACTTTACGGGGGCACCGGGGAGCTGTTTTTT